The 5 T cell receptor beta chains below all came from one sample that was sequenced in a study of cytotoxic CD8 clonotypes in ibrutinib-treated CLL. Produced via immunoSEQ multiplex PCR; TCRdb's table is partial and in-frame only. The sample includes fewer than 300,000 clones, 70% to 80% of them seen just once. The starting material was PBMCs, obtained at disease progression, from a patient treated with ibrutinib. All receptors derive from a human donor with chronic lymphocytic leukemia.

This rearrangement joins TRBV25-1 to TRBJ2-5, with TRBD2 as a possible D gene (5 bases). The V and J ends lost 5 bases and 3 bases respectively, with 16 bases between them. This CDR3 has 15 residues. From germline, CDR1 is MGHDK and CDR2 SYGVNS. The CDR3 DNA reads TGTGCCAGCAGTTTTGGACTGAGAAATGAAGAGACCCAGTACTTC. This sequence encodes CASSFGLRNEETQYF.

The CDR3 bases are TGTGCCAGCAGCCCTTTTCCCACGGTCCAAGAGACCCAGTACTTC. Protein sequence: CASSPFPTVQETQYF. V is TRBV7-6 and J is TRBJ2-5; no reliable D call. The germline CDR1 and CDR2 sequences are SGHVS and FNYEAQ. V dropped 5 bases and J dropped 1 base, with 14 bases sitting between them. The CDR3 loop spans 15 amino acids.

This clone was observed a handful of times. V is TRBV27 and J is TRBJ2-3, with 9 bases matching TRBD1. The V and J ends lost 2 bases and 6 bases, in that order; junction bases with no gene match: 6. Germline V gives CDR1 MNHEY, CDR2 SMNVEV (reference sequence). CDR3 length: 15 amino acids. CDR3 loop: CASSLGTGQWDTQYF. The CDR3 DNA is TGTGCCAGCAGTTTAGGGACAGGGCAGTGGGATACGCAGTATTTT.

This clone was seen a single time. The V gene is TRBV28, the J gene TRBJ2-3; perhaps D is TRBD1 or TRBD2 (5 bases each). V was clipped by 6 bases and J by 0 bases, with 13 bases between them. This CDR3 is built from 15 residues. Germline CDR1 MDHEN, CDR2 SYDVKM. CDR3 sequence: CASSRDRPSTDTQYF. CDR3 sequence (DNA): TGTGCCAGCAGCAGGGACCGACCTAGCACAGATACGCAGTATTTT.

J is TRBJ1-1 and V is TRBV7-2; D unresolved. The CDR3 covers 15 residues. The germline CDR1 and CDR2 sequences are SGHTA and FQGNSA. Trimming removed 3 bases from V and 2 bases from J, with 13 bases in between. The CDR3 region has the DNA TGTGCCAGCAGCTTCGGACGGTTAACAAACACTGAAGCTTTCTTT. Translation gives CASSFGRLTNTEAFF. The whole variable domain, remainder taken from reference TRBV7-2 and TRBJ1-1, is GAGVSQSPSNKVTEKGKDVELRCDPISGHTALYWYRQSLGQGLEFLIYFQGNSAPDKSGLPSDRFSAERTGGSVSTLTIQRTQQEDSAVYLCASSFGRLTNTEAFFGQGTRLTVV.